A single sample is the source of the 5 T cell receptor beta chains below, sequenced in a study of PD-1 blockade in classical Hodgkin lymphoma. The sample's time point: cycle 4 day 1 (C4D1), after 5 to 7 weeks of nivolumab. Every patient experienced relapse after autologous stem cell transplantation, and brentuximab vedotin exposure varied. Data came from immunoSEQ multiplex PCR; TCRdb stores just in-frame clones and leaves some out. The sample gives some 110,000 clones, approximately 89% of which show up once; around 20% is in the top ten. The starting material was peripheral blood mononuclear cells (PBMCs), obtained before the fourth cycle of nivolumab. These receptor sequences come from a human donor with classical Hodgkin lymphoma.

The chain uses TRBV28 and TRBJ2-2; D is unresolved. This CDR3 has 15 amino acids. Germline V gene lookup returns CDR1 MDHEN and CDR2 SYDVKM. Trimming left V 7 bases short and J 1 base short, with 13 bases between. The CDR3 is CASNHRNQNTGELFF. The CDR3 DNA sequence: TGTGCCAGCAACCACCGGAACCAGAACACCGGGGAGCTGTTTTTT.

The rearrangement joins TRBV30 to TRBJ1-3; D gene ambiguous. From germline, CDR1 is GTSNPN and CDR2 SVGIG (reference sequence). Trimming pared 2 bases from V and 2 bases from J, leaving 13 bases between. This CDR3 spans 15 amino acids. CDR3 sequence reads: CAWSLGGRTGNTIYF. In DNA form, the CDR3 reads TGTGCCTGGAGTTTAGGAGGGAGGACTGGAAACACCATATATTTT.

The chain links TRBV25-1 to TRBJ2-5; no clear D. The CDR3 is made up of 13 amino acids. Trimming removed 1 base at V and 3 bases at J, with 6 bases between. Germline loops: CDR1 MGHDK, CDR2 SYGVNS. CDR3 region: CASSEWTKETQYF. The CDR3 bases are TGTGCCAGCAGTGAATGGACCAAAGAGACCCAGTACTTC. The entire variable domain, with the rest obtained from reference TRBV25-1 and TRBJ2-5, is as follows: EADIYQTPRYLVIGTGKKITLECSQTMGHDKMYWYQQDPGMELHLIHYSYGVNSTEKGDLSSESTVSRIRTEHFPLTLESARPSHTSQYLCASSEWTKETQYFGPGTRLLVL.

This rearrangement joins TRBV6-5 to TRBJ2-2; 7 bases align to TRBD1. The V segment lost 8 bases and the J segment 6 bases; nucleotides outside the gene matches: 6. CDR1 is MNHEY and CDR2 is SVGAGI in the germline V gene. This CDR3 comprises 13 residues. The CDR3 sequence is CASGTTGAGELFF. For the CDR3, the DNA is TGTGCCAGCGGAACAACAGGGGCCGGGGAGCTGTTTTTT.

The chain has TRBV10-3 and TRBJ1-1; TRBD1 might be the D (6 bases). The V and J ends lost 8 bases and 0 bases respectively, with 16 bases between them. CDR1 and CDR2 (germline): ENHRY, SYGVKD. This CDR3 is 15 amino acids long. CDR3 nucleotide sequence: TGTGCCATCGGAAGGGGGGCGGGTATGAACACTGAAGCTTTCTTT. This sequence encodes CAIGRGAGMNTEAFF.